This T cell receptor (beta chain) was obtained from a study of beta chain features in type 1 diabetes. Points from the study as a whole: Type 1 diabetes patients had TCRB CDR3s that were shorter (moderately but significantly so) in all four CD4+ subsets. Insertions at VDJ junctions were less frequent in type 1 diabetes patients. These patients also deleted more nucleotides at the same junctions.

This clone has a handful of counts. What it binds is not known. Expressed TCRB transcripts were sequenced after all isolated RNA was converted to cDNA. Method: immunoSEQ multiplex PCR; TCRdb's copy keeps in-frame clones and lacks some. The sample records 860,000 or so clones, 15% to 20% being singletons. Germline V gene lookup returns CDR1 MGHDK and CDR2 SYGVNS. The J segment lost 1 base and the V segment lost 2 bases, leaving 5 bases of the junction unmatched. The length of the CDR3 is 16 residues. The sample taken for sequencing was naive CD4+ T cells from blood. This receptor was obtained from a woman aged 18-29 years in good health. The V call is TRBV25-1, the J call TRBJ1-2, with 9 bases fitting TRBD1. CDR3: CASSEKQGAFNYGYTF. CDR3 DNA sequence: TGTGCCAGCAGTGAAAAACAGGGGGCTTTTAACTATGGCTACACCTTC.